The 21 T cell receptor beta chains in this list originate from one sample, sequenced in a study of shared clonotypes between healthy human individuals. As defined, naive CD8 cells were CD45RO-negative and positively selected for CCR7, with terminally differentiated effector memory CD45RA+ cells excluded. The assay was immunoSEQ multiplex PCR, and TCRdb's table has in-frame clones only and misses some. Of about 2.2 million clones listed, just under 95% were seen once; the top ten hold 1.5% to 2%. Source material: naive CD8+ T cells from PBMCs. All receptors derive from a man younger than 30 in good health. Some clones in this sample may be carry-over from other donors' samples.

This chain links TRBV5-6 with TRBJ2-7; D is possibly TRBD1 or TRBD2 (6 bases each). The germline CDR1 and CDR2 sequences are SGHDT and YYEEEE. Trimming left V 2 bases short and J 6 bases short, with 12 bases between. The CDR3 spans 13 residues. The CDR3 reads CASSLGGRGEQYF. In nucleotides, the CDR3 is TGTGCCAGCAGCTTAGGGGGGCGGGGCGAGCAGTACTTC. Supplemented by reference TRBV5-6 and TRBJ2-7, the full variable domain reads DAGVTQSPTHLIKTRGQQVTLRCSPKSGHDTVSWYQQALGQGPQFIFQYYEEEERQRGNFPDRFSGHQFPNYSSELNVNALLLGDSALYLCASSLGGRGEQYFGPGTRLTVT.

The CDR3 loop reads CASSVMTGGSDIQYF. DNA for the CDR3: TGTGCCAGCAGCGTAATGACAGGGGGCAGTGACATTCAGTACTTC. This chain connects TRBV13 to TRBJ2-4, with 10 nucleotides matching TRBD1. The V gene end was trimmed by 5 bases and the J gene end by 8 bases; junction bases not matched to a gene: 9. The CDR3 has 15 amino acids. From germline, CDR1 is PRHDT and CDR2 FYEKMQ (reference sequence).

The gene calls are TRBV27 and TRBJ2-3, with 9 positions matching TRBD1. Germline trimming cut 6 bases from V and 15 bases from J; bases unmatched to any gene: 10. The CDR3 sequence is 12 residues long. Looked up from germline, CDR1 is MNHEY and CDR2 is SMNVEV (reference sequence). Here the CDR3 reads CASRSLGQGLYF. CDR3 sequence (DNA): TGTGCCAGCAGATCCTTAGGACAGGGGCTCTATTTT.

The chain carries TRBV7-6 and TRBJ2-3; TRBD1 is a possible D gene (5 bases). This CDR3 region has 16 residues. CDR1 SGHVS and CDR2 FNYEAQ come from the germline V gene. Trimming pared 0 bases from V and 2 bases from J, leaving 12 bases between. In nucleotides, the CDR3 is TGTGCCAGCAGCTTAGCGGGTAGGGGTTACACAGATACGCAGTATTTT. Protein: CASSLAGRGYTDTQYF.

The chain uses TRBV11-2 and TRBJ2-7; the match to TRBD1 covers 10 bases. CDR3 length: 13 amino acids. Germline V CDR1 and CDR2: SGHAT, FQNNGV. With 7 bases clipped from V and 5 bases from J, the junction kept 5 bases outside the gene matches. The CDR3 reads CASKDRGVHEQYF. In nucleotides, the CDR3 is TGTGCCAGCAAGGACAGGGGGGTCCACGAGCAGTACTTC.

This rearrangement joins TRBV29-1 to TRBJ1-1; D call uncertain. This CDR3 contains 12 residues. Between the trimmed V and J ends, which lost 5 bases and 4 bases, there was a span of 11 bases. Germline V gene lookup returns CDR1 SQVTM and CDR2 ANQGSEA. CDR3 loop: CSVWEIGTEAFF. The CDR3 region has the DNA TGCAGCGTTTGGGAGATCGGCACTGAAGCTTTCTTT.

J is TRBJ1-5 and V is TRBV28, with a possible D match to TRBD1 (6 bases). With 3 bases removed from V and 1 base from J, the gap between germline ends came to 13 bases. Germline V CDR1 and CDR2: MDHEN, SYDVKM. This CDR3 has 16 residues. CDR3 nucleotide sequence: TGTGCCAGCAGTTTTTTGGGGGCGTCGAGCAATCAGCCCCAGCATTTT. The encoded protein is CASSFLGASSNQPQHF.

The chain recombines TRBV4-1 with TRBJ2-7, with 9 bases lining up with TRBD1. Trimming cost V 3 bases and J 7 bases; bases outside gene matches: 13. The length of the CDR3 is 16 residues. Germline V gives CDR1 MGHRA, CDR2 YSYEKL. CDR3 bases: TGCGCCAGCAGCCAGGCCCCGGGACAGGGAGCTTGGGAGCAGTACTTC. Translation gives CASSQAPGQGAWEQYF.

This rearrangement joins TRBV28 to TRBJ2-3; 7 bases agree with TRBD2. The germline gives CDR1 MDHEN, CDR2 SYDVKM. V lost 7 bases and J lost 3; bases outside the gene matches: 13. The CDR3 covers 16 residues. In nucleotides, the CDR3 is TGTGCCAGCACCTGGAGAGAGGGAGGGAGAACAGATACGCAGTATTTT. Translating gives CASTWREGGRTDTQYF.

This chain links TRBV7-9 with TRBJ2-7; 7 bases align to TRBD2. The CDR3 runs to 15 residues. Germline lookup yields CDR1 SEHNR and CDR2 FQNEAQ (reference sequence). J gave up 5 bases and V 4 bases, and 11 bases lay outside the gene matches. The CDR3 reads CASSSRESGSDEQYF. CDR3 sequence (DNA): TGTGCCAGCAGCTCGCGGGAGTCGGGGTCTGACGAGCAGTACTTC.

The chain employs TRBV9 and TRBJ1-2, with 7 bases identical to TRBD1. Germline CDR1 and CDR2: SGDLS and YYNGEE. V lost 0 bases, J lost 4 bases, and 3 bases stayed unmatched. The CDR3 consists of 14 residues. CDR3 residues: CASSVGTGAYGYTF. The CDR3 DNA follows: TGTGCCAGCAGCGTAGGGACAGGCGCCTATGGCTACACCTTC.

Here the CDR3 reads CASGPYRTQETQYF. The CDR3 DNA reads as TGTGCCAGCGGACCCTACAGGACACAAGAGACCCAGTACTTC. The chain links TRBV2 to TRBJ2-5; D possibly corresponds to TRBD1 (5 bases). Germline V gives CDR1 SNHLY, CDR2 FYNNEI. V gave up 8 bases and J gave up 2 bases, with 15 bases separating them. The CDR3 is made up of 14 amino acids.

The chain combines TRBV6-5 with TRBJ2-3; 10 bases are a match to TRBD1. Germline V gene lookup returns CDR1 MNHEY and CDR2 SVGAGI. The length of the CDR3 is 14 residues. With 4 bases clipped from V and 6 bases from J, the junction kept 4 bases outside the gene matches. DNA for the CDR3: TGTGCCAGCAGTTCGGGACAGGGGTTCGATACGCAGTATTTT. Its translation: CASSSGQGFDTQYF.

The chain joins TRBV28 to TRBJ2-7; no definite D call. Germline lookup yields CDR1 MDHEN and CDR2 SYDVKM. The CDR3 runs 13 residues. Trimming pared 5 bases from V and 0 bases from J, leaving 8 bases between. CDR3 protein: CASSPLISYEQYF. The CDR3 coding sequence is TGTGCCAGCAGTCCCCTAATCTCCTACGAGCAGTACTTC.

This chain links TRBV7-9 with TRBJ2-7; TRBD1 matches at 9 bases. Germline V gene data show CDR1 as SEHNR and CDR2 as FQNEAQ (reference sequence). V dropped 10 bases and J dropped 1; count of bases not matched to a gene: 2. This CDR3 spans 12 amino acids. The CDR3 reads CATGTGSYEQYF. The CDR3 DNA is TGTGCCACGGGGACAGGGTCCTACGAGCAGTACTTC. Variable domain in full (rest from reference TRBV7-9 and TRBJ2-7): DTGVSQNPRHKITKRGQNVTFRCDPISEHNRLYWYRQTLGQGPEFLTYFQNEAQLEKSRLLSDRFSAERPKGSFSTLEIQRTEQGDSAMYLCATGTGSYEQYFGPGTRLTVT.

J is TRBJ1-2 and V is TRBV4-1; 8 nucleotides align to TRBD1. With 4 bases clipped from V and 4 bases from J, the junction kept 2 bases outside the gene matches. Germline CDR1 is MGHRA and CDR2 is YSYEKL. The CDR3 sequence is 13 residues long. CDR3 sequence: CASSPQGGYGYTF. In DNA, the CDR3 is TGCGCCAGCAGCCCACAGGGGGGCTATGGCTACACCTTC.

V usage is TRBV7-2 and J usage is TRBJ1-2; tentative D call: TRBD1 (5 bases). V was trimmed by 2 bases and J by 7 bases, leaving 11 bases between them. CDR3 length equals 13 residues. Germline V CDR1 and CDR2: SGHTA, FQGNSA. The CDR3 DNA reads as TGTGCCAGCAGCTTAATCCTGAGGGGTGGCTACACCTTC. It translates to CASSLILRGGYTF.

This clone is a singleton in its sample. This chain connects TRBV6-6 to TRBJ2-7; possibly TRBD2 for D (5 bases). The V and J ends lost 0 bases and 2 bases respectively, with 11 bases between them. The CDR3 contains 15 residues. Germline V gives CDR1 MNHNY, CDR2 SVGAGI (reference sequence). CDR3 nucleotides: TGTGCCAGCAGTTACTCGAAGGAGGACCCCTACGAGCAGTACTTC. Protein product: CASSYSKEDPYEQYF.

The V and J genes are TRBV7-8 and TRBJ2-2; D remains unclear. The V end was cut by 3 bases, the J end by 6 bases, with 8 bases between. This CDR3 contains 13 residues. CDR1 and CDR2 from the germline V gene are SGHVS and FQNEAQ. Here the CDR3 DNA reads TGTGCCAGCAGCTTCTCTGGGGCCGGGGAGCTGTTTTTT. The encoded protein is CASSFSGAGELFF.

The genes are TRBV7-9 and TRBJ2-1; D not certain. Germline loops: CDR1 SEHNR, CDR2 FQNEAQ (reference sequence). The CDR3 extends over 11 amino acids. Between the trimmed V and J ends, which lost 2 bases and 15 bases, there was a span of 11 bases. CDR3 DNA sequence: TGTGCCAGCAGCTTATACGGCCCCCCGTTCTTC. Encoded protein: CASSLYGPPFF. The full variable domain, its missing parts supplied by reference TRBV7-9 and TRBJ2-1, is DTGVSQNPRHKITKRGQNVTFRCDPISEHNRLYWYRQTLGQGPEFLTYFQNEAQLEKSRLLSDRFSAERPKGSFSTLEIQRTEQGDSAMYLCASSLYGPPFFGPGTRLTVL.

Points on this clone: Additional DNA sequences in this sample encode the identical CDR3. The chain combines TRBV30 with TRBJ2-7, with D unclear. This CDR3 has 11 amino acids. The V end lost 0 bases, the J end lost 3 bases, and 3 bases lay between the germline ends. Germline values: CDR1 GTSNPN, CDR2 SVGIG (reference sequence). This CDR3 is CAWSVLYEQYF. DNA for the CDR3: TGTGCCTGGAGTGTTCTCTACGAGCAGTACTTC.